The rows below give T cell receptor beta chains drawn from one sample of a study of blood T cells in healthy people across ages. Each CDR3 protein gets one entry after TCRdb re-called the 5' RACE reads with MiXCR. Here the sample spans around 710,000 distinct CDR3 sequences, around 40% being singletons. What was sequenced was blood. The receptors stem from a woman aged 60-70 years in good health. CDR3s include the opening cysteine and the closing phenylalanine or tryptophan. The order of the fields is clone size, D gene, V gene, J gene, CDR3 protein, CDR3 DNA. The D gene is left open where the match is weak. Some rows have no size entry. The others give once, few or many, or a class for an expanded clone.

>NA|NA|TRBV29-1|TRBJ2-2
CSGRWTGELFF
TGCAGCGGCCGATGGACCGGGGAGCTGTTTTTT
>few|TRBD1|TRBV28|TRBJ2-1
CASSAGQGGHEQFF
TGTGCCAGCAGTGCGGGACAGGGTGGTCATGAGCAGTTCTTC
>few|TRBD1|TRBV20-1|TRBJ1-6
CSARPYDREDSPLHF
TGCAGTGCTAGACCGTATGACAGGGAAGATTCACCCCTCCACTTT
>NA|NA|TRBV29-1|TRBJ1-2
CSVGDIFNYGYTF
TGCAGCGTTGGGGACATATTTAACTATGGCTACACCTTC
>NA|NA|TRBV21-1|TRBJ1-2
CASSTTLSDGTGINYGYTF
TGTGCCAGCAGCACCACACTCTCAGACGGGACAGGGATAAACTATGGCTACACCTTC
>many|TRBD2|TRBV30|TRBJ2-1
CTGLAGGGGNEQFF
TGTACTGGGCTAGCGGGGGGCGGGGGGAATGAGCAGTTCTTC
>NA|TRBD2|TRBV7-2|TRBJ2-7
CASSSTSGATYEQYF
TGTGCCAGCAGCTCCACCAGCGGGGCAACCTACGAGCAGTACTTC
>NA|NA|TRBV27|TRBJ1-4
CASSLVFNEKLFF
TGTGCCAGCAGTTTGGTGTTTAATGAAAAACTGTTTTTT
>NA|NA|TRBV28|TRBJ2-5
CVSRAPPGTLYQETQYF
TGTGTCAGCAGAGCCCCCCCCGGGACGCTGTACCAAGAGACCCAGTACTTC
>NA|TRBD2|TRBV12-3/TRBV12-4|TRBJ2-1
CASSKGTSGSLYNEQFF
TGTGCCAGCAGTAAGGGGACTAGCGGGAGCCTCTACAATGAGCAGTTCTTC
>NA|NA|TRBV6-1|TRBJ2-7
CASCPLRGYEQYF
TGTGCCAGCTGCCCCCTGAGGGGGTACGAGCAGTACTTC
>NA|NA|TRBV28|TRBJ1-5
CAYGRGVYQPQHF
TGTGCCTACGGGCGGGGTGTGTATCAGCCCCAGCATTTT
>NA|TRBD1|TRBV20-1|TRBJ2-5
CSAKRDRQETQYF
TGCAGTGCCAAACGGGACAGACAAGAGACCCAGTACTTC
>many|TRBD1|TRBV7-2|TRBJ2-7
CASSGRTGLAYEQYF
TGTGCCAGCAGCGGACGGACAGGGCTAGCCTACGAGCAGTACTTC
>once|NA|TRBV5-1|TRBJ2-1
CASSFSEGYEQFF
TGCGCCAGCAGCTTCTCAGAGGGGTATGAGCAGTTCTTC
>NA|NA|TRBV10-3|TRBJ2-7
CAISKPDIAGDEQYF
TGTGCCATCAGTAAGCCGGATATAGCCGGGGACGAGCAGTACTTC
>NA|TRBD2|TRBV20-1|TRBJ2-7
CSARDFTSGSSYEQYF
TGCAGTGCTAGGGATTTTACTAGCGGCTCCTCCTACGAGCAGTACTTC
>few|TRBD2|TRBV7-2|TRBJ2-1
CASSLGLAGGRGEQFF
TGTGCCAGCAGCCTTGGACTAGCGGGGGGGCGTGGTGAGCAGTTCTTC
>NA|NA|TRBV10-2|TRBJ1-6
CASTSGQRADSPLHF
TGCGCCAGCACTTCCGGACAGCGAGCGGATTCACCCCTCCACTTT
>few|NA|TRBV7-2|TRBJ2-1
CASSVDRRGEQFF
TGTGCCAGCAGCGTAGACAGGCGAGGTGAGCAGTTCTTC
>few|NA|TRBV5-6|TRBJ1-5
CASSLGPGEQPQHF
TGTGCCAGCAGCTTGGGTCCTGGGGAACAGCCCCAGCATTTT
>NA|TRBD1|TRBV29-1|TRBJ1-1
CSVTGTGMVTEAFF
TGCAGCGTAACCGGGACAGGGATGGTCACTGAAGCTTTCTTT